What follows describes a single T cell receptor beta chain. Its antigen is as yet unknown. This record belongs to a study of cytomegalovirus exposure and HLA in healthy donors. Study-wide points: Most TCR beta V segments were productive about 87% or about 30% of the time in an earlier analysis. It emerged from a later analysis that several of the most significant clusters appeared to be linked to common viral pathogens.

V lost 4 bases to trimming and J lost 1 base, with 8 bases between them. Germline V gives CDR1 SGDLS, CDR2 YYNGEE. The CDR3 covers 13 residues. The PCR contained 60 Vbeta and 13 Jbeta primers. The method was immunoSEQ multiplex PCR; TCRdb's version includes in-frame clones alone and lacks a portion of them. The sample yields 120,000 or so clones, around three quarters seen once. The chain couples TRBV9 to TRBJ1-1; D is possibly TRBD1 (5 bases). The receptor comes from a man aged 18 to 35 in good health and CMV-seropositive. What was sequenced was PBMCs. CDR3 sequence: CASSPQENTEAFF. Written as DNA, the CDR3 is TGTGCCAGCAGCCCACAGGAGAACACTGAAGCTTTCTTT.